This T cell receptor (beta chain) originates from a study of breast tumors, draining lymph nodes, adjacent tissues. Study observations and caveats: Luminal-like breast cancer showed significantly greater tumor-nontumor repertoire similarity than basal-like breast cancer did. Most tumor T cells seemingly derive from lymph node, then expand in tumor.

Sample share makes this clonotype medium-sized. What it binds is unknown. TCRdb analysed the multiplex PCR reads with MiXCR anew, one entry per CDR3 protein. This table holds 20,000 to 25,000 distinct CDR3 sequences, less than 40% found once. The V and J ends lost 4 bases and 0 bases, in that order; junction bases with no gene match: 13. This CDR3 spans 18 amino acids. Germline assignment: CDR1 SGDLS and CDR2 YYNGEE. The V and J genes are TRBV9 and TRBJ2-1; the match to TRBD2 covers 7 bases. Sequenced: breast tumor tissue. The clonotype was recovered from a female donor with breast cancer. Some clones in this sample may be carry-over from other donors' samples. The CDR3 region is CASSKSAGPPSSYNEQFF. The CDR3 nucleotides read TGTGCCAGCAGCAAATCAGCGGGACCCCCGAGCTCCTACAATGAGCAGTTCTTC.